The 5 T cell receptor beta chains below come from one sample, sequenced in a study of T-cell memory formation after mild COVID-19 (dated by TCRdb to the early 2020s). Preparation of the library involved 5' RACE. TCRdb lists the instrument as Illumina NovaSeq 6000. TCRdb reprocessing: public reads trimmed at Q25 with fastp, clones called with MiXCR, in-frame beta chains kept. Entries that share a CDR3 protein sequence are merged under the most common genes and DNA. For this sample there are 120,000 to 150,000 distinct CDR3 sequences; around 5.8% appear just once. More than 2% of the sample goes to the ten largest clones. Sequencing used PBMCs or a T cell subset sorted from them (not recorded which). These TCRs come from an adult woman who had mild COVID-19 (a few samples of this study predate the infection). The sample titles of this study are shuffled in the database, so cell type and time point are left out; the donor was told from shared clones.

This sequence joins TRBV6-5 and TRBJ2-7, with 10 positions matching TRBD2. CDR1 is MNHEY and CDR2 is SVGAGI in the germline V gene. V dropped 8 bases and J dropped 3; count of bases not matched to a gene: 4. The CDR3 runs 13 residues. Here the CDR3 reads CASGQREGYEQYF. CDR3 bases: TGTGCCAGCGGCCAGCGGGAGGGCTACGAGCAGTACTTC.

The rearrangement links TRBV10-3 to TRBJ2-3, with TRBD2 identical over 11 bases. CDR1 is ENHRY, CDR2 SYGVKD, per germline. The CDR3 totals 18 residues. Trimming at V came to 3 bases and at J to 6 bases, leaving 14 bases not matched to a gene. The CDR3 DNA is TGTGCCATCAGTGAAAAACCCGGGACTAGCGGCGCTAGTGATACGCAGTATTTT. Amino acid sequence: CAISEKPGTSGASDTQYF.

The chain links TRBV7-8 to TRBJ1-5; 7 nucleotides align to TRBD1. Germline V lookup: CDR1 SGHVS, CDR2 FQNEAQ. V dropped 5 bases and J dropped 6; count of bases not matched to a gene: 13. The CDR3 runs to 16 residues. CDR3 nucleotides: TGTGCCAGCAGCGAGAGAGGGGGCGCGGGAAGTCAGCCCCAGCATTTT. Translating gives CASSERGGAGSQPQHF.

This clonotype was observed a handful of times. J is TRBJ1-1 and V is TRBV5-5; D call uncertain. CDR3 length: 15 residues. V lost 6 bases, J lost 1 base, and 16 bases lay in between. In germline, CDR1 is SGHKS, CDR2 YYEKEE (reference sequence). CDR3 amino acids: CASTAEGRGNTEAFF. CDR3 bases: TGTGCCAGCACCGCCGAAGGACGGGGGAACACTGAAGCTTTCTTT.

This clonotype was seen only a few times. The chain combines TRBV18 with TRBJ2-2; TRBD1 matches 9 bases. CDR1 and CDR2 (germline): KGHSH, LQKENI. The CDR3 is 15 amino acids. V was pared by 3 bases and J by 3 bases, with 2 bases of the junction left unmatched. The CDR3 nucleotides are TGTGCCAGCTCACCGAGACAGGGGGACACCGGGGAGCTGTTTTTT. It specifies CASSPRQGDTGELFF.